These 3 T cell receptor beta chains share one sample of origin, sequenced in a study of T-cell reconstitution after alpha-beta-depleted transplantation in children. Unique molecular identifiers tagged the TCRbeta library. TCRdb redid the calling of the PCR reads with MiXCR, one entry per CDR3 protein. The profile shows approximately 400,000 distinct CDR3 sequences, roughly 11% of them singletons. Sample: PBMCs from the stem cell graft donor, taken from the stem cell graft. These receptors were collected from a human donor who donated a stem cell graft to a child with acute myeloid leukemia.

V gene TRBV29-1 combines with J gene TRBJ2-1; unclear D gene. Germline assignment: CDR1 SQVTM and CDR2 ANQGSEA. Between the trimmed V and J ends, which lost 6 bases and 4 bases, there was a span of 7 bases. The CDR3 totals 11 residues. The CDR3 DNA reads TGCAGCGTGGAGATATACAATGAGCAGTTCTTC. Translation: CSVEIYNEQFF.

This clonotype was observed a handful of times. The CDR3 nucleotides are TGTGCCAGCACAATAGCGGGAGCTAATGAGCAGTTCTTC. This gives the protein CASTIAGANEQFF. The chain couples TRBV25-1 to TRBJ2-1, with TRBD2 identical over 9 bases. CDR1 and CDR2 (germline): MGHDK, SYGVNS. The J segment lost 7 bases and the V segment lost 7 bases, leaving 5 bases of the junction unmatched. The CDR3 runs 13 residues.

This clonotype showed up many times. This sequence joins TRBV7-2 and TRBJ1-6; D is ambiguous. Germline CDR1 SGHTA, CDR2 FQGNSA. Between the trimmed V and J ends, which lost 1 base and 5 bases, there was a span of 9 bases. The CDR3 covers 15 residues. The CDR3 reads CASSLGDHNNSPLHF. The CDR3 coding sequence is TGTGCCAGCAGCTTAGGAGACCACAATAATTCACCCCTCCACTTT.